What follows are 21 T cell receptor beta chains derived from one specimen sequenced in a study of vaccination effects on CD4 cells after COVID-19. The ViraFEST assay expanded antigen-specific CD4+ T cells with viral peptide pools before sequencing. Following culture for nine to ten days, CD4+ T cells were isolated. Infection with SARS-CoV-2 occurred in the person between March and December 2020, and PCR confirmed it. Their antigen targets remain unknown. Assay: immunoSEQ multiplex PCR; the TCRdb copy retains only in-frame clones and omits some. The profile shows around 28,000 clones, 77% of them singletons. The sample consisted of CD4+ T cells from PBMCs cultured with HCoV-NL63 spike peptides, taken before COVID-19 vaccination. These receptors were collected from a human donor who had a prior SARS-CoV-2 infection.

The genes are TRBV11-2 and TRBJ2-5; D call uncertain. Trimming removed 1 base from V and 0 bases from J, with 3 bases in between. This CDR3 spans 13 amino acids. Germline V gives CDR1 SGHAT, CDR2 FQNNGV. The CDR3 sequence: CASSLGNQETQYF. The CDR3 nucleotides read TGTGCCAGCAGCTTAGGTAACCAAGAGACCCAGTACTTC.

The genes are TRBV3-1 (or the pseudogene TRBV3-2) and TRBJ2-2; 12 nucleotides match TRBD2. With V trimmed by 7 bases and J by 5 bases, 5 bases remained unmatched. The CDR3 extends over 15 amino acids. CDR1 is LGHDT and CDR2 is YNNKEL in the germline V gene (reference sequence). The CDR3 reads CASTSGGAGTGELFF. CDR3 nucleotides: TGTGCCAGCACTAGCGGGGGGGCCGGGACCGGGGAGCTGTTTTTT.

The table lists this clone with a few counts. The V call is TRBV30, the J call TRBJ2-6; D is possibly TRBD1 or TRBD2 (5 bases each). V was cut by 0 bases and J by 0 bases, with 6 bases left in between. Looked up from germline, CDR1 is GTSNPN and CDR2 is SVGIG (reference sequence). There are 15 residues in the CDR3. CDR3 DNA sequence: TGTGCCTGGAGTGTAGGGACCTCTGGGGCCAACGTCCTGACTTTC. The encoded protein is CAWSVGTSGANVLTF.

The chain links TRBV6-6 to TRBJ1-4; a possible D gene is TRBD1 (5 bases). V lost 10 bases to trimming and J lost 7 bases, with 16 bases between them. The germline V gene encodes CDR1 MNHNY and CDR2 SVGAGI (reference sequence). There are 13 residues in the CDR3. CDR3: CAIRLGAVEKLFF. The CDR3 coding sequence is TGTGCCATCCGGTTAGGGGCGGTTGAAAAACTGTTTTTT.

The chain joins TRBV24-1 to TRBJ2-1; 9 nucleotides line up with TRBD2. Germline CDR1 KGHDR, CDR2 SFDVKD. This CDR3 region has 16 residues. V trimming: 0 bases; J trimming: 6 bases; junction bases outside the gene matches: 5. The CDR3 here is CATSDLSGTSSNEQFF. The CDR3 nucleotides read TGTGCCACCAGTGATTTGTCCGGGACTAGCAGCAATGAGCAGTTCTTC.

The chain couples TRBV5-5 to TRBJ2-1, with TRBD2 identical over 7 bases. J was trimmed by 1 base and V by 7 bases; bases with no gene match: 5. The V gene's germline CDR1 is SGHKS and CDR2 YYEKEE (reference sequence). This CDR3 is built from 14 residues. As DNA, the CDR3 is TGTGCCAGCGGTACACTAGCGTCCTACAATGAGCAGTTCTTC. Amino acids: CASGTLASYNEQFF.

The chain has TRBV4-1 and TRBJ2-3; the match to TRBD2 covers 9 bases. V shed 4 bases, J shed 1 base, and the junction held 3 bases outside the gene matches. Germline V gene sequence: CDR1 MGHRA, CDR2 YSYEKL. The CDR3 extends over 15 amino acids. The CDR3 DNA sequence: TGCGCCAGCAGCCCCGAGCGGGGGGGCACAGATACGCAGTATTTT. Amino acids: CASSPERGGTDTQYF.

J is TRBJ1-2 and V is TRBV5-6, with unresolved D. Trimming took off 2 bases at V and 4 bases at J, with 6 bases between the two ends. CDR3 length: 12 residues. Germline CDR1 SGHDT, CDR2 YYEEEE. CDR3: CASSLKIYGYTF. CDR3 bases: TGTGCCAGCAGCTTAAAAATCTATGGCTACACCTTC.

V usage is TRBV3-1 (or the pseudogene TRBV3-2) and J usage is TRBJ1-2; no reliable D call. This CDR3 spans 11 amino acids. The ends were cut back, 0 bases at V and 8 bases at J, with 4 bases in the middle. Germline V lookup: CDR1 LGHDT, CDR2 YNNKEL (reference sequence). The chain's CDR3 is CASSQEQGYTF. CDR3 coding DNA: TGTGCCAGCAGCCAAGAACAGGGCTACACCTTC.

This chain connects TRBV9 to TRBJ2-3; either TRBD1 or TRBD2 may supply D (5 bases each). The CDR3 has 16 residues. The germline V and J ends were trimmed by 0 bases and 9 bases, with 20 bases remaining between them. CDR1 is SGDLS, CDR2 YYNGEE, per germline. In DNA, the CDR3 is TGTGCCAGCAGCGTAGTCTCCGAGGGGCTAGCAGGAACGCAGTATTTT. Translation gives CASSVVSEGLAGTQYF.

In its sample, this clone was seen once. The V and J genes are TRBV4-2 and TRBJ2-5, with D possibly matching TRBD2 (6 bases). The length of the CDR3 is 16 residues. V was clipped by 7 bases and J by 4 bases, with 22 bases between them. CDR1 is LGHNA and CDR2 is YNFKEQ in the germline V gene. CDR3 DNA sequence: TGTGCCAGCAATTGGGACGCCGGGGGATTTGGAGAGACCCAGTACTTC. This codes for CASNWDAGGFGETQYF.

The chain couples TRBV29-1 to TRBJ2-2; D is possibly TRBD1 (6 bases). Germline lookup yields CDR1 SQVTM and CDR2 ANQGSEA. This CDR3 spans 14 amino acids. Trimming removed 4 bases from V and 4 bases from J, with 13 bases in between. DNA for the CDR3: TGCAGCGTTGGGTCTACAGGGTCCACCGGGGAGCTGTTTTTT. It specifies CSVGSTGSTGELFF.

The J gene is TRBJ1-4, the V gene TRBV6-1; no firm D call. With 1 base removed from V and 12 bases from J, the gap between germline ends came to 12 bases. Germline CDR1 is MNHNS and CDR2 is SASEGT. The CDR3 runs to 13 residues. CDR3 in amino acids: CASSEGGSLELFF. The DNA of the CDR3 is TGTGCCAGCAGTGAAGGTGGCTCGTTGGAACTGTTTTTT.

V usage is TRBV18 and J usage is TRBJ1-3; D may be TRBD1 (6 bases). Germline-derived CDR1 and CDR2 are KGHSH and LQKENI. The CDR3 runs to 17 residues. The V end was cut by 2 bases, the J end by 2 bases, with 16 bases between. CDR3 protein: CASSPTSDSGPGNTIYF. The DNA for the CDR3 is TGTGCCAGCTCACCAACATCGGACAGCGGGCCTGGAAACACCATATATTTT. Based on the CDR3 plus reference TRBV18 and TRBJ1-3, the full variable domain is NAGVMQNPRHLVRRRGQEARLRCSPMKGHSHVYWYRQLPEEGLKFMVYLQKENIIDESGMPKERFSAEFPKEGPSILRIQQVVRGDSAAYFCASSPTSDSGPGNTIYFGEGSWLTVV.

This clone came up once. The V and J genes are TRBV5-1 and TRBJ2-5, with TRBD2 as a possible D gene (6 bases). Germline CDR1 reads SGHRS; CDR2 reads YFSETQ. CDR3 length: 14 amino acids. Trimming cost V 3 bases and J 4 bases, with 13 bases left between them. The chain's CDR3 is CASSWGTGRETQYF. In DNA, the CDR3 is TGCGCCAGCAGCTGGGGGACTGGGAGAGAGACCCAGTACTTC. Drawing the rest from reference TRBV5-1 and TRBJ2-5, the complete variable domain is KAGVTQTPRYLIKTRGQQVTLSCSPISGHRSVSWYQQTPGQGLQFLFEYFSETQRNKGNFPGRFSGRQFSNSRSEMNVSTLELGDSALYLCASSWGTGRETQYFGPGTRLLVL.

The J gene is TRBJ2-1, the V gene TRBV24-1, with 8 bases fitting TRBD2. The V and J ends lost 3 bases and 8 bases, in that order; junction bases with no gene match: 11. CDR1 and CDR2 (germline): KGHDR, SFDVKD. The CDR3 is 16 residues long. The CDR3, as DNA: TGTGCCACCAGTGATCCCCGGGGCGGGAGGTTCCATGAGCAGTTCTTC. The encoded protein is CATSDPRGGRFHEQFF.

The J gene is TRBJ1-5, the V gene TRBV6-1; 9 bases map to TRBD1. The CDR3 has 17 residues. Looked up from germline, CDR1 is MNHNS and CDR2 is SASEGT. Germline trimming cut 4 bases from V and 3 bases from J; bases unmatched to any gene: 10. The CDR3, as DNA: TGTGCCAGCAGTGCCCCGCGGGACAGGGTGCCCAATCAGCCCCAGCATTTT. Its translation is CASSAPRDRVPNQPQHF.

This chain links TRBV9 with TRBJ2-1, with D perhaps TRBD1 (5 bases). Per the germline V gene, CDR1 is SGDLS and CDR2 is YYNGEE. V was trimmed by 4 bases and J by 0 bases, leaving 11 bases between them. The CDR3 extends over 15 amino acids. CDR3 DNA sequence: TGTGCCAGCAGCCCCAGGGTCAGCTCCTACAATGAGCAGTTCTTC. Translation gives CASSPRVSSYNEQFF.

The chain employs TRBV6-5 and TRBJ1-2; TRBD1 agrees at 7 bases. V was clipped by 6 bases and J by 3 bases; unmatched bases: 4. CDR1 is MNHEY, CDR2 SVGAGI, per germline. The CDR3 covers 13 residues. The CDR3 is CASRVGTDYGYTF. The CDR3 bases are TGTGCCAGCAGGGTCGGGACAGACTATGGCTACACCTTC.

The chain carries TRBV3-1 (or the pseudogene TRBV3-2) and TRBJ2-7; tentatively, D is TRBD1 or TRBD2 (5 bases each). Per germline, CDR1 LGHDT and CDR2 YNNKEL (reference sequence). CDR3 size: 15 residues. V lost 4 bases and J 3 bases, leaving 16 bases between the germline ends. CDR3 sequence: CASSPRTEGFYEQYF. The CDR3 nucleotides read TGTGCCAGCAGCCCTCGGACTGAGGGGTTCTACGAGCAGTACTTC.

The chain couples TRBV6-1 to TRBJ1-3; D might be TRBD1 (6 bases). The CDR3 consists of 17 residues. In germline, CDR1 is MNHNS, CDR2 SASEGT. V was trimmed by 2 bases and J by 4 bases, leaving 18 bases between them. The CDR3 loop reads CASSETAGALAGNTIYF. CDR3 bases: TGTGCCAGCAGTGAAACGGCGGGGGCCCTCGCCGGAAACACCATATATTTT.